One and the same sample provided the 26 T cell receptor beta chains below, sequenced in a study of HIV-infected patients and healthy controls. Reverse transcription used approximately 500 ng RNA and constant-region primers for alpha and beta. Separate chain-specific third strand synthesis with multiplexing indices produced the alpha and beta libraries. TCRdb ran MiXCR on the 5' RACE reads and lists one entry per CDR3 protein. Found here are 13,000 or so distinct CDR3 sequences, 11% of them singletons; the top ten hold about 6%. All unsorted peripheral T cells were captured because whole blood was used without fractionation. The sample taken for sequencing was blood. The receptor set was obtained from an adult in good health.

The V and J genes are TRBV10-2 and TRBJ1-1, with 10 bases identical to TRBD1. This CDR3 contains 12 residues. V trimming: 6 bases; J trimming: 6 bases; junction bases outside the gene matches: 1. Looked up from germline, CDR1 is WSHSY and CDR2 is SAAADI. Here the CDR3 DNA reads TGCGCCAGCAGGGGACAGGGGCCTGAAGCTTTCTTT. Its protein is CASRGQGPEAFF.

This clonotype was recorded a few times. The rearrangement joins TRBV6-6 to TRBJ1-1, with 8 bases matching TRBD1. Germline CDR1 reads MNHNY; CDR2 reads SVGAGI (reference sequence). Unmatched junction bases numbered 5, after V lost 6 bases and J lost 2 bases. The CDR3 is 14 residues long. This CDR3 reads CASRGTGPNTEAFF. In nucleotides, the CDR3 is TGTGCCAGCAGGGGGACAGGCCCTAACACTGAAGCTTTCTTT.

By proportion, this clonotype is medium-sized. The CDR3 here is CASSLTSAEGGELFF. Written as DNA, the CDR3 is TGTGCCAGCAGCCTTACTAGCGCCGAGGGCGGGGAGCTGTTTTTT. This chain joins TRBV7-8 and TRBJ2-2, with 7 bases matching TRBD2. Germline lookup yields CDR1 SGHVS and CDR2 FQNEAQ. V lost 5 bases to trimming and J lost 7 bases; unmatched junction nucleotides: 10. The CDR3 is 15 residues long. The entire variable domain, with the rest obtained from reference TRBV7-8 and TRBJ2-2, is as follows: GAGVSQSPRYKVAKRGQDVALRCDPISGHVSLFWYQQALGQGPEFLTYFQNEAQLDKSGLPSDRFFAERPEGSVSTLKIQRTQQEDSAVYLCASSLTSAEGGELFFGEGSRLTVL.

By share, this clonotype counts as medium-sized. The chain joins TRBV3-1 to TRBJ2-6; D gene uncertain. CDR1 LGHDT and CDR2 YNNKEL come from the germline V gene (reference sequence). The germline V and J ends were trimmed by 0 bases and 2 bases, with 11 bases remaining between them. CDR3 size: 17 residues. The CDR3 nucleotides are TGTGCCAGCAGCCAAGATTTGTCAGGTACTGGGGCCAACGTCCTGACTTTC. Translation: CASSQDLSGTGANVLTF.

This sequence joins TRBV20-1 and TRBJ2-4; perhaps D is TRBD1 or TRBD2 (5 bases each). The CDR3 length is 17 residues. Germline V gives CDR1 DFQATT, CDR2 SNEGSKA (reference sequence). The V end lost 0 bases, the J end lost 0 bases, and 15 bases lay between the germline ends. For the CDR3, the DNA is TGCAGTGCTAGAGATCGCAGGGACCGAGTAGCCAAAAACATTCAGTACTTC. Translating it yields CSARDRRDRVAKNIQYF.

In its sample, this clonotype was seen many times. The rearrangement uses TRBV12-3 or TRBV12-4 and TRBJ2-7; D unclear. Trimming stripped 1 base from V and 4 bases from J, with 11 bases between. CDR3 length equals 14 residues. The CDR3 region has the DNA TGTGCCAGCAGTTTAGGGGCAACGTCATACGAGCAGTACTTC. This codes for CASSLGATSYEQYF.

This clonotype was found many times. The V gene is TRBV4-2, the J gene TRBJ2-2; 10 nucleotides agree with TRBD2. Trimming removed 4 bases from V and 0 bases from J; junction bases left unmatched: 2. Germline values: CDR1 LGHNA, CDR2 YNFKEQ. The CDR3 has 16 amino acids. This CDR3 reads CASSPGLAANTGELFF. The CDR3 DNA is TGTGCCAGCAGCCCAGGACTAGCGGCGAACACCGGGGAGCTGTTTTTT.

This clonotype has at least ten counts. J is TRBJ1-1 and V is TRBV12-3 or TRBV12-4; no clear D gene. V was cut by 7 bases and J by 4 bases, with 19 bases left in between. The CDR3 has 15 residues. The CDR3 DNA is TGTGCCAGCACCTCCGAGACGCCGAGGAGCACTGAAGCTTTCTTT. Translating it yields CASTSETPRSTEAFF.

The chain recombines TRBV10-3 with TRBJ2-1; 14 nucleotides line up with TRBD2. V gave up 10 bases and J gave up 4 bases; unmatched junction bases: 15. CDR3 size: 18 residues. Germline loops: CDR1 ENHRY, CDR2 SYGVKD. The CDR3 sequence: CASRRGLAGADGYNEQFF. For the CDR3, the DNA is TGTGCCAGCCGACGGGGACTAGCGGGAGCGGATGGATACAATGAGCAGTTCTTC.

The chain carries TRBV6-5 and TRBJ2-5, with 8 positions matching TRBD2. Germline CDR1 and CDR2: MNHEY and SVGAGI. The CDR3 has 16 residues. V trimming: 2 bases; J trimming: 0 bases; junction bases outside the gene matches: 5. The CDR3 DNA is TGTGCCAGCAGTTACAAGGGCGGGAGGCACCAAGAGACCCAGTACTTC. Translation: CASSYKGGRHQETQYF.

This clonotype occurred many times. The chain is built from TRBV10-3 and TRBJ2-4; D may be TRBD1 (6 bases). Germline CDR1 is ENHRY and CDR2 is SYGVKD. This CDR3 has 16 residues. The V and J ends lost 8 bases and 0 bases respectively, with 17 bases between them. The CDR3 DNA sequence: TGTGCCATCGCCAGCTGGGGGCTCGGAGCCAAAAACATTCAGTACTTC. Translating it yields CAIASWGLGAKNIQYF.

The chain combines TRBV19 with TRBJ1-1; D gene ambiguous. The CDR3 covers 14 residues. Trimming left V 4 bases short and J 0 bases short, with 9 bases between. Germline lookup yields CDR1 LNHDA and CDR2 SQIVND (reference sequence). This CDR3 is CASSSRMMNTEAFF. In DNA form, the CDR3 reads TGTGCCAGTAGTAGCAGAATGATGAACACTGAAGCTTTCTTT.

This clonotype came up many times. The chain has TRBV13 and TRBJ1-1; D uncertain. Germline V gene data show CDR1 as PRHDT and CDR2 as FYEKMQ (reference sequence). This CDR3 contains 15 residues. V was cut by 8 bases and J by 1 base, with 17 bases left in between. DNA for the CDR3: TGTGCCAGCCTGATCGCAGGTCCTTCGAACACTGAAGCTTTCTTT. Translated, it gives CASLIAGPSNTEAFF.

This clonotype was observed many times. V and J are TRBV29-1 and TRBJ2-1; 12 bases are shared with TRBD2. CDR1 and CDR2 (germline): SQVTM, ANQGSEA. CDR3 length: 12 residues. V shed 2 bases and J 13 bases; nucleotides not matched to a gene: 3. CDR3 loop: CSVELAGGLQFF. The CDR3 region has the DNA TGCAGCGTTGAACTAGCGGGAGGGCTACAGTTCTTC.

By its share, this clonotype is medium-sized. The chain employs TRBV5-1 and TRBJ1-1, with 7 nucleotides matching TRBD1. This CDR3 is 11 amino acids long. CDR1 and CDR2 from the germline V gene are SGHRS and YFSETQ. V was pared by 7 bases and J by 4 bases, with 1 base of the junction left unmatched. CDR3: CASQGGTEAFF. The CDR3, as DNA: TGCGCCAGCCAGGGGGGCACTGAAGCTTTCTTT.

This clonotype is medium-sized in the sample. The V call is TRBV6-2 or TRBV6-3, the J call TRBJ1-5; possibly TRBD1 for D (5 bases). The CDR3 covers 15 residues. Deletions cut 2 bases from V and 7 bases from J, with 15 bases between. CDR1 and CDR2 from the germline V gene are MNHEY and SVGEGT. The CDR3 loop reads CASSYLGQGNQPQHF. For the CDR3, the DNA is TGTGCCAGCAGTTACCTCGGGCAGGGTAACCAGCCCCAGCATTTT.

By frequency in the sample, this clonotype is medium-sized. The rearrangement joins TRBV5-4 to TRBJ2-4, with D unclear. Per germline, CDR1 SGHNT and CDR2 YYREEE (reference sequence). V gave up 1 base and J gave up 3 bases, with 11 bases separating them. The CDR3 length is 15 residues. In DNA form, the CDR3 reads TGTGCCAGCAGCTTGAGGAGAGAAGGCAAAAACATTCAGTACTTC. Translating it yields CASSLRREGKNIQYF.

This clonotype was seen a few times. J is TRBJ2-6 and V is TRBV27; no firm D call. CDR3 length equals 17 residues. Germline CDR1 is MNHEY and CDR2 is SMNVEV (reference sequence). V gave up 3 bases and J gave up 0 bases, with 12 bases separating them. The CDR3, as DNA: TGTGCCAGCAGTTTCTTAGGCAGAAGCTCTGGGGCCAACGTCCTGACTTTC. Protein sequence: CASSFLGRSSGANVLTF.

This clonotype is medium-sized within its sample. The chain carries TRBV6-2 or TRBV6-3 and TRBJ2-7, with TRBD1 matching 8 bases. V shed 8 bases, J shed 5 bases, and the junction held 11 bases outside the gene matches. Germline CDR1 is MNHEY and CDR2 is SVGEGT. CDR3 length equals 14 residues. As DNA, the CDR3 is TGTGCCAGCGAGATCCCGACAGGGGAGGACGAGCAGTACTTC. Encoded protein: CASEIPTGEDEQYF.

This clonotype is medium-sized (0.01 to 0.1%) within its sample. This chain joins TRBV6-5 and TRBJ2-5, with TRBD1 matching over 8 bases. The CDR3 sequence is 15 residues long. V shed 4 bases, J shed 5 bases, and the junction held 9 bases outside the gene matches. Germline-derived CDR1 and CDR2 are MNHEY and SVGAGI. CDR3 sequence (DNA): TGTGCCAGCAGTTGGCGCAGGGGGCTTGGGGAGACCCAGTACTTC. Translating gives CASSWRRGLGETQYF.

V is TRBV21-1 and J is TRBJ1-5. TRBV21-1 is a known pseudogene. The CDR3 covers 18 residues. CDR3 amino acids: CASSKVWRVRSSNQPQHF. The CDR3 DNA reads as TGTGCCAGCAGCAAAGTATGGAGGGTTCGATCCAGCAATCAGCCCCAGCATTTT.

This clonotype was detected ten times or more. The germline gene is not matched at one end of the junction; a read error may be the cause. The CDR3 sequence: CTSSQVGRGGYTF. The DNA of the CDR3 is TGTACCAGCAGCCAAGTGGGCCGTGGAGGCTACACCTTC. J is TRBJ1-2 and V is TRBV3-1; no firm D call. CDR1 and CDR2 from the germline V gene are LGHDT and YNNKEL (reference sequence). CDR3 length equals 13 residues.

This clonotype appeared a few times. This chain connects TRBV20-1 to TRBJ1-1, with D perhaps TRBD1 (6 bases). Germline values: CDR1 DFQATT, CDR2 SNEGSKA (reference sequence). This CDR3 is built from 15 residues. V was shortened by 7 bases and J by 1 base, with 19 bases between the two germline ends. The CDR3 DNA is TGCAGTGGGGGGGGACACCAGGGGCCGAACACTGAAGCTTTCTTT. This sequence encodes CSGGGHQGPNTEAFF.

This clonotype qualifies as medium-sized (0.01 to 0.1%). The chain's CDR3 is CASRRLEQYF. For the CDR3, the DNA is TGTGCCAGCAGGAGGCTCGAGCAGTACTTC. The V call is TRBV2, the J call TRBJ2-7; D is undetermined. Germline CDR1 is SNHLY and CDR2 is FYNNEI. CDR3 length equals 10 residues. The V end was cut by 6 bases, the J end by 6 bases, with 6 bases between.

This clonotype is labeled as medium-sized (0.01 to 0.1%). The chain uses TRBV7-2 and TRBJ2-1; D unclear. Trimming stripped 2 bases from V and 15 bases from J, with 14 bases between. The CDR3 has 12 amino acids. CDR1 SGHTA and CDR2 FQGNSA come from the germline V gene. CDR3 sequence reads: CASSLRDRPWFF. As DNA, the CDR3 is TGTGCCAGCAGCTTAAGAGACCGCCCGTGGTTCTTC. Drawing the rest from reference TRBV7-2 and TRBJ2-1, the complete variable domain is GAGVSQSPSNKVTEKGKDVELRCDPISGHTALYWYRQSLGQGLEFLIYFQGNSAPDKSGLPSDRFSAERTGGSVSTLTIQRTQQEDSAVYLCASSLRDRPWFFGPGTRLTVL.

By share of the sample, this clonotype is medium-sized. The CDR3 here is CSALGSSSGIPYEQYF. The CDR3 nucleotides read TGCAGTGCCCTGGGTTCGAGTAGCGGGATCCCCTACGAGCAGTACTTC. The V and J genes are TRBV20-1 and TRBJ2-7; 8 bases line up with TRBD2. The CDR3 contains 16 residues. CDR1 and CDR2 (germline): DFQATT, SNEGSKA (reference sequence). Losses at the gene ends were 6 bases for V and 2 bases for J; bases not matched to a gene: 15.